This TCR beta chain was profiled in a study of blood T cell repertoires in COVID-19 (dated by TCRdb to 2020 to 2022). For the wider study: The collaborator samples originated in the United States, Italy and Spain and spanned the acute and convalescent phases of COVID-19. The prospective study material was composed of cDNA or gDNA derived from T cells, B-cell-depleted T cells, or PBMCs. The dataset comprised deeply sampled blood TCRbeta repertoires from subjects exposed to, actively infected with, or recovered from COVID-19. The repertoires were released in a freely available public database intended as a resource for research on the immune response to SARS-CoV-2. Samples were obtained from the ongoing ImmuneRACE study (first 160 participants) and from 950 to 1,500 subjects provided by 6 global collaborators. Nearly every sample came with metadata listing a de-identified subject ID, COVID-19 status, age in years and sex. HLA class I and class II types, where available, came from metadata supplied by the sample provider rather than from assay-based typing. The study at large found these results: How much clinical and demographic metadata was included differed by source and by participant, and the metadata was provided uncurated.

Of note for this clone: Its antigen specificity is not known. Base qualities are not provided; no much larger clone lies one nucleotide away.

Each collaborating institution followed its own protocols to collect whole blood in K2EDTA tubes. For TCRbeta analysis, collaborator samples were shipped as frozen whole blood, as isolated PBMCs, or as DNA extracted from either sample type. The immunoSEQ Assay, a bias-controlled multiplex PCR, was used to amplify TCRbeta CDR3 regions from genomic DNA. The original methods were these. The number of nucleated cells in each sample was estimated from the amplification of reference gene primers within the assay. To quantify the absolute abundance of each unique TCRbeta CDR3 rearrangement, sequence reads were collapsed and filtered. For each sample, productive Simpson clonality was calculated as the square root of Simpson's diversity index over productive rearrangements. TCRdb took this table from immuneACCESS and kept in-frame rearrangements with V and J called. Such tables lack part of the clones; where checked against another copy, unresolved V genes explain under half of the gap, and the rest is unexplained. The V and J calls and clone size were taken over from that table, and D and trimming were inferred from the DNA. The sample yields roughly 160,000 clones; 70% to 90% were counted once. Jointly, the top ten make up over 0.85% of the sample.

Looking up the germline V gene (reference sequence) yields CDR1 GTSNPN and CDR2 SVGIG. The CDR3, cysteine through phenylalanine, is 13 amino acids long. Only the CDR3 portion is preserved as DNA: 39 bases, with reading frame beginning at the first base. V loses 6 bases of germline sequence and J loses 0 bases, and the interval between the two ends is 11 bases. The chain is encoded by TRBV30 joined to TRBJ1-1, with the D segment identity uncertain. The origin of this receptor is a man aged 18 to 35 with acute or convalescent COVID-19. Sequencing input: peripheral blood. The nucleotide sequence is TGTGCCTGCCTAACAGATATGAACACTGAAGCTTTCTTT. Its product reads: CACLTDMNTEAFF. Reference TRBV30 and TRBJ1-1 genes cover what lies past the CDR3, so the full variable domain is SQTIHQWPATLVQPVGSPLSLECTVEGTSNPNLYWYRQAAGRGLQLLFYSVGIGQISSEVPQNLSASRPQDRQFILSSKKLLLSDSGFYLCACLTDMNTEAFFGQGTRLTVV.